This T cell receptor beta chain was sequenced for a study of T cell repertoires in cytomegalovirus infection. A few counts support this clonotype. Germline CDR1 is KGHDR and CDR2 is SFDVKD. The V and J ends lost 7 bases and 2 bases, in that order; junction bases with no gene match: 2. There are 13 residues in the CDR3. TCRdb reprocessed the reads via MiXCR and lists one record per CDR3 protein. The data contain under 850,000 distinct CDR3 sequences, 35% of them singletons. Specimen: PBMCs. The sequence came from a human donor in good health (CMV status not recorded). Some clones in this sample may be carry-over from other donors' samples. The chain uses TRBV24-1 and TRBJ2-3, with TRBD2 matching 7 bases. CDR3 DNA: TGTGCCACCAGGGGAGGGCCCACAGATACGCAGTATTTT. Residues: CATRGGPTDTQYF.